A selection of T cell receptor beta chains follows, all from one sample in a study of blood T cell repertoires in COVID-19. Assay used: immunoSEQ multiplex PCR; TCRdb lists only in-frame clones, some missing. This table has 200,000 or so clones, around 87% appearing once. The sequenced sample was peripheral blood. Receptors originate from a man between 60 and 75 years old with acute or convalescent COVID-19. Each CDR3 is given with its conserved first and last residue. A D gene is named only where the DNA matches it firmly. Size is omitted from some rows. Given values are once, few, many or a class for expanded clones.

D: NA
V: TRBV9
J: TRBJ2-1
size: once
CDR3: CASSPRLSSYNEQFF
DNA: TGTGCCAGCAGCCCCCGGTTGAGCTCCTACAATGAGCAGTTCTTC

D: NA
V: TRBV6-1
J: TRBJ1-4
size: NA
CDR3: CASSERPGATNEKLFF
DNA: TGTGCCAGCAGTGAACGGCCCGGGGCAACTAATGAAAAACTGTTTTTT

D: NA
V: TRBV7-3
J: TRBJ2-7
size: NA
CDR3: CASSLTVAGPGEQYF
DNA: TGTGCCAGCAGCTTAACGGTTGCGGGACCGGGGGAGCAGTACTTC

D: NA
V: TRBV11-2
J: TRBJ2-7
size: NA
CDR3: CASSLGGPYEQYF
DNA: TGTGCCAGCAGCCTCGGAGGACCTTACGAGCAGTACTTC

D: NA
V: TRBV4-1
J: TRBJ2-6
size: once
CDR3: CASSQEPYGGLAGANVLTF
DNA: TGCGCCAGCAGCCAAGAACCTTACGGGGGGCTGGCTGGGGCCAACGTCCTGACTTTC

D: TRBD2
V: TRBV20-1
J: TRBJ2-2
size: once
CDR3: CSASRGGAITGELFF
DNA: TGCAGTGCTAGTCGCGGGGGGGCTATCACCGGGGAGCTGTTTTTT

D: TRBD1
V: TRBV11-1
J: TRBJ2-7
size: NA
CDR3: CASSRTGAPSYEQYF
DNA: TGTGCCAGCAGCAGGACAGGGGCCCCTTCTTACGAGCAGTACTTC

D: NA
V: TRBV7-7
J: TRBJ2-1
size: NA
CDR3: CASSRGTNNEQFF
DNA: TGTGCCAGCAGCAGGGGGACAAACAATGAGCAGTTCTTC

D: NA
V: TRBV18
J: TRBJ2-3
size: NA
CDR3: CASSPTGRADTQYF
DNA: TGTGCCAGCTCGCCAACTGGTCGGGCAGATACGCAGTATTTT

D: TRBD2
V: TRBV6-5
J: TRBJ2-1
size: NA
CDR3: CASRLADYNEQFF
DNA: TGTGCCAGCAGGCTAGCGGATTACAATGAGCAGTTCTTC

D: TRBD1
V: TRBV29-1
J: TRBJ1-2
size: NA
CDR3: CSVAPGQGHNYGYTF
DNA: TGCAGCGTTGCCCCCGGACAGGGCCATAACTATGGCTACACCTTC

D: NA
V: TRBV11-2
J: TRBJ2-3
size: NA
CDR3: CASTPGGTDTQYF
DNA: TGTGCCAGCACCCCCGGGGGCACAGATACGCAGTATTTT

D: NA
V: TRBV9
J: TRBJ2-1
size: NA
CDR3: CASSVGGLQSNEQFF
DNA: TGTGCCAGCAGCGTAGGGGGCCTTCAGAGCAATGAGCAGTTCTTC

D: NA
V: TRBV5-1
J: TRBJ1-5
size: NA
CDR3: CASSLAGGRNQPQHF
DNA: TGCGCCAGCAGCTTGGCCGGAGGTCGCAATCAGCCCCAGCATTTT

D: NA
V: TRBV6-6
J: TRBJ2-2
size: few
CDR3: CASSPFRGAQGTGELFF
DNA: TGTGCCAGCAGTCCCTTTCGGGGGGCGCAGGGGACCGGGGAGCTGTTTTTT

D: TRBD1
V: TRBV12-5
J: TRBJ1-6
size: NA
CDR3: CASGPGAHRGGESPLHF
DNA: TGTGCTAGTGGTCCGGGGGCCCACAGGGGAGGTGAATCACCCCTCCACTTT

D: NA
V: TRBV7-8
J: TRBJ1-5
size: NA
CDR3: CASSSRTDLGPQHF
DNA: TGTGCCAGCAGCTCCCGGACAGATCTAGGGCCCCAGCATTTT

D: NA
V: TRBV20-1
J: TRBJ1-5
size: once
CDR3: CSASDREYSNQPQHF
DNA: TGCAGTGCTAGTGACCGAGAGTATAGCAATCAGCCCCAGCATTTT

D: NA
V: TRBV5-1
J: TRBJ1-2
size: NA
CDR3: CASSSSPRDGRANYGYTF
DNA: TGCGCCAGCAGCTCCTCCCCCCGGGATGGGAGAGCTAACTATGGCTACACCTTC

D: NA
V: TRBV5-4
J: TRBJ2-2
size: NA
CDR3: CASSFGRNTGELFF
DNA: TGTGCCAGCAGCTTTGGTAGGAACACCGGGGAGCTGTTTTTT

D: NA
V: TRBV5-1
J: TRBJ2-1
size: NA
CDR3: CASTGGYNEQFF
DNA: TGCGCCAGCACCGGGGGCTACAATGAGCAGTTCTTC

D: TRBD2
V: TRBV4-3
J: TRBJ2-1
size: NA
CDR3: CASSQGQRGYNEQFF
DNA: TGCGCCAGCAGCCAAGGGCAGCGGGGATACAATGAGCAGTTCTTC

D: NA
V: TRBV25-1
J: TRBJ1-2
size: NA
CDR3: CASSAPLAVNYGYTF
DNA: TGTGCCAGCAGTGCTCCTCTGGCGGTCAACTATGGCTACACCTTC

D: NA
V: TRBV7-9
J: TRBJ1-2
size: NA
CDR3: CASSSREGDYGYTF
DNA: TGTGCCAGCAGCTCCCGAGAAGGGGACTATGGCTACACCTTC

D: TRBD2
V: TRBV5-1
J: TRBJ2-1
size: NA
CDR3: CASSPGRLAGISPWDEQFF
DNA: TGCGCCAGCAGCCCCGGTCGTCTAGCGGGAATCTCCCCCTGGGATGAGCAGTTCTTC

D: NA
V: TRBV4-3
J: TRBJ1-5
size: NA
CDR3: CASSPNLGNQPQHF
DNA: TGCGCCAGCAGCCCTAACTTAGGCAATCAGCCCCAGCATTTT

D: NA
V: TRBV5-1
J: TRBJ1-2
size: few
CDR3: CASSAELQGTYGYTF
DNA: TGCGCCAGCAGCGCAGAATTACAGGGAACGTATGGCTACACCTTC

D: TRBD1
V: TRBV7-3
J: TRBJ2-1
size: NA
CDR3: CASSTPGQGSDNEQFF
DNA: TGTGCCAGCAGCACCCCGGGACAGGGGAGCGACAATGAGCAGTTCTTC

D: NA
V: TRBV18
J: TRBJ1-1
size: NA
CDR3: CASSQNVGGNTEAFF
DNA: TGTGCCAGCTCACAAAATGTGGGGGGGAACACTGAAGCTTTCTTT

D: NA
V: TRBV5-1
J: TRBJ2-7
size: NA
CDR3: CASSGQTGALAYEQYF
DNA: TGCGCCAGCAGCGGGCAGACAGGAGCATTGGCCTACGAGCAGTACTTC

D: NA
V: TRBV15
J: TRBJ2-3
size: NA
CDR3: CATSRGWQTDTQYF
DNA: TGTGCCACCAGCAGAGGCTGGCAGACAGATACGCAGTATTTT

D: NA
V: TRBV29-1
J: TRBJ1-1
size: NA
CDR3: CSVDASSRVTEAFF
DNA: TGCAGCGTTGATGCCAGCAGCAGGGTTACTGAAGCTTTCTTT

D: TRBD2
V: TRBV27
J: TRBJ2-3
size: NA
CDR3: CASSGNSGGVWDTQYF
DNA: TGTGCCAGCAGTGGTAATAGCGGGGGGGTTTGGGATACGCAGTATTTT

D: TRBD2
V: TRBV6-2/TRBV6-3
J: TRBJ2-5
size: NA
CDR3: CASSLGTSGQGTQYF
DNA: TGTGCCAGCAGTCTCGGGACTAGCGGACAGGGGACCCAGTACTTC

D: TRBD2
V: TRBV2
J: TRBJ2-7
size: NA
CDR3: CASSETSGGSYEQYF
DNA: TGTGCCAGCAGTGAAACTAGCGGGGGGTCCTACGAGCAGTACTTC

D: TRBD2
V: TRBV2
J: TRBJ2-1
size: NA
CDR3: CASSEGGGRGYNEQFF
DNA: TGTGCCAGCAGTGAGGGCGGGGGACGCGGCTACAATGAGCAGTTCTTC

D: TRBD2
V: TRBV9
J: TRBJ2-3
size: NA
CDR3: CASSGVAGGATDTQYF
DNA: TGTGCCAGCAGCGGGGTAGCGGGGGGGGCCACAGATACGCAGTATTTT

D: NA
V: TRBV12-3/TRBV12-4
J: TRBJ1-1
size: NA
CDR3: CASSRQVYTEAFF
DNA: TGTGCCAGCAGTCGACAGGTCTACACTGAAGCTTTCTTT

D: NA
V: TRBV5-4
J: TRBJ2-5
size: once
CDR3: CASSFGGTQTQYF
DNA: TGTGCCAGCAGCTTTGGGGGGACCCAGACCCAGTACTTC

D: NA
V: TRBV2
J: TRBJ1-5
size: many
CDR3: CASSPDSNSNQPQHF
DNA: TGTGCCAGCAGTCCGGACAGTAATAGCAATCAGCCCCAGCATTTT

D: NA
V: TRBV19
J: TRBJ2-7
size: NA
CDR3: CASSPPRDSYEQYF
DNA: TGTGCCAGTAGCCCCCCCCGGGACTCCTACGAGCAGTACTTC

D: NA
V: TRBV24-1
J: TRBJ1-5
size: NA
CDR3: CATSDEGLRQPQHF
DNA: TGTGCCACCAGTGATGAGGGCCTGAGGCAGCCCCAGCATTTT

D: TRBD1
V: TRBV9
J: TRBJ2-7
size: once
CDR3: CASSPRDSFGEQYF
DNA: TGTGCCAGCAGCCCCCGGGACAGTTTCGGCGAGCAGTACTTC

D: NA
V: TRBV14
J: TRBJ1-4
size: NA
CDR3: CASSQLRGSNEKLFF
DNA: TGTGCCAGCAGCCAGCTGCGGGGATCTAATGAAAAACTGTTTTTT

D: NA
V: TRBV3-1/TRBV3-2
J: TRBJ1-2
size: NA
CDR3: CASSQDTSGNYGYTF
DNA: TGTGCCAGCAGCCAAGATACGTCGGGGAATTATGGCTACACCTTC

D: TRBD2
V: TRBV7-2
J: TRBJ2-7
size: NA
CDR3: CASSPIAGNSYEQYF
DNA: TGTGCCAGCAGCCCTATAGCGGGGAACTCCTACGAGCAGTACTTC

D: TRBD2
V: TRBV3-1/TRBV3-2
J: TRBJ2-3
size: NA
CDR3: CASSLTSGGGTDTQYF
DNA: TGTGCCAGCAGCCTCACTAGCGGGGGGGGCACAGATACGCAGTATTTT

D: TRBD1
V: TRBV19
J: TRBJ2-2
size: NA
CDR3: CASRTGGTGELFF
DNA: TGTGCCAGTAGGACAGGGGGAACCGGGGAGCTGTTTTTT

D: TRBD2
V: TRBV19
J: TRBJ2-5
size: NA
CDR3: CASSTPRGGPMETQYF
DNA: TGTGCCAGTAGTACCCCCCGGGGGGGGCCGATGGAGACCCAGTACTTC

D: TRBD1
V: TRBV25-1
J: TRBJ1-1
size: NA
CDR3: CASSGQGVGGTEAFF
DNA: TGTGCCAGCAGTGGACAGGGGGTTGGAGGGACTGAAGCTTTCTTT

D: NA
V: TRBV12-3/TRBV12-4
J: TRBJ1-6
size: NA
CDR3: CASSLGRDSPLHF
DNA: TGTGCCAGCAGTTTGGGCAGGGATTCACCCCTCCACTTT

D: TRBD1
V: TRBV3-1/TRBV3-2
J: TRBJ2-7
size: NA
CDR3: CASSQDPGTDYEQYF
DNA: TGTGCCAGCAGCCAAGACCCCGGGACAGATTACGAGCAGTACTTC

D: TRBD2
V: TRBV19
J: TRBJ2-2
size: NA
CDR3: CASSIGLAGGPYTGELFF
DNA: TGTGCCAGTAGTATAGGACTAGCGGGGGGGCCGTACACCGGGGAGCTGTTTTTT

D: NA
V: TRBV4-1
J: TRBJ2-7
size: NA
CDR3: CASSQAPGLTSYEQYF
DNA: TGCGCCAGCAGCCAAGCCCCGGGACTGACCTCCTACGAGCAGTACTTC